Listed below are T cell receptor beta chains from one sample, sequenced in a study of molecular identifiers for immune sequencing clone quantification. TCRdb passed the PCR reads through MiXCR, listing each CDR3 protein once. The sample contains under 15,000 distinct CDR3 sequences, around 19% of which appear only once. The material sequenced was naive CD8+ T cells from blood, with Jurkat cell RNA spiked in. The source of these receptors is a human donor in good health. Some libraries in this study had Jurkat cell RNA spiked in. CDR3s include the opening cysteine and the closing phenylalanine or tryptophan. Each record gives: D gene, CDR3 length, V gene, clone size, J gene, CDR3 DNA, CDR3 protein. A D gene is named only where the DNA matches it firmly. Expanded clones get a size class; other rows say once, few or many, or leave the size out.

NA	14	TRBV6-5	medium-sized	TRBJ2-7	TGTGCCAGCAGTCTTGTGGCAGCCGGGGACGAGCAGTACTTC	CASSLVAAGDEQYF
TRBD2	15	TRBV4-1	many	TRBJ2-7	TGCGCCAGCAGCCAAGAGGCGGGAGGGTGGGGCGAGCAGTACTTC	CASSQEAGGWGEQYF
TRBD2	14	TRBV29-1	medium-sized	TRBJ2-3	TGCAGCGTTGCTTCCGGGGGGAGAATAGATACGCAGTATTTT	CSVASGGRIDTQYF
NA	13	TRBV27	NA	TRBJ2-1	TGTGCCAGCAGTTTGTGGGGGGTCGATGAGCAGTTCTTC	CASSLWGVDEQFF
NA	13	TRBV7-6	many	TRBJ2-7	TGTGCCAGCAGCGTAGTAGCCCCGGGGGAGCAGTACTTC	CASSVVAPGEQYF
NA	15	TRBV2	few	TRBJ1-1	TGTGCCAGCATTCGATCCAGGGTTACGGACACTGAAGCTTTCTTT	CASIRSRVTDTEAFF
NA	15	TRBV7-9	many	TRBJ2-7	TGTGCCAGCAGCTTAGGCAGGGACTTCGACTACGAGCAGTACTTC	CASSLGRDFDYEQYF
NA	13	TRBV20-1	medium-sized	TRBJ2-2	TGCAGTGTTGCCAGGGCGGACACCGGGGAGCTGTTTTTT	CSVARADTGELFF
NA	14	TRBV11-2	NA	TRBJ1-1	TGTGCCAGCTGCATACTCACAGTGAACACTGAAGCTTTCTTT	CASCILTVNTEAFF
TRBD1	15	TRBV28	many	TRBJ1-5	TGTGCCAGCAGATACAGCGACAGGGGAAATCAGCCCCAGCATTTT	CASRYSDRGNQPQHF
NA	15	TRBV20-1	few	TRBJ1-1	TGCAGTGCTAGAGAACCACGACCCGATGACACTGAAGCTTTCTTT	CSAREPRPDDTEAFF
TRBD1	15	TRBV11-2	many	TRBJ2-1	TGTGCCAGCAGCTCCCCGGGACAGGGTTTGTATGAGCAGTTCTTC	CASSSPGQGLYEQFF
NA	13	TRBV7-3	few	TRBJ2-3	TGTGCCAGCAGCCCCCCACCTACAGATACGCAGTATTTT	CASSPPPTDTQYF
NA	16	TRBV4-2	NA	TRBJ1-2	TGTGCCAGCAGCCAAGATAACGAGGGGGTTAACTATGGCTACACCTTC	CASSQDNEGVNYGYTF
TRBD1	15	TRBV6-5	many	TRBJ1-6	TGTGCCAGCAGTCCCGGGACAGGGCGCAATTCACCCCTCCACTTT	CASSPGTGRNSPLHF
TRBD2	15	TRBV3-1	medium-sized	TRBJ2-7	TGTGCCAGCAGCCGGGGAACTAGCGGGAACTACGAGCAGTACTTC	CASSRGTSGNYEQYF
NA	13	TRBV11-2	NA	TRBJ2-3	TGTGCCAGCGCCCTGACAGGAGGTGATACGCAGTATTTT	CASALTGGDTQYF
TRBD1	18	TRBV6-5	medium-sized	TRBJ2-2	TGTGCCAGCAGTCGCTCGACAGGGTACGAATCGGGCACCGGGGAGCTGTTTTTT	CASSRSTGYESGTGELFF
TRBD2	15	TRBV5-3	many	TRBJ2-3	TGTGCCAGAAGCATCCAGCGGGAACTCGCAGATACGCAGTATTTT	CARSIQRELADTQYF
TRBD2	14	TRBV20-1	medium-sized	TRBJ2-3	TGCAGTGTGGGCGCGGGAGACATCACAGATACGCAGTATTTT	CSVGAGDITDTQYF
NA	16	TRBV15	few	TRBJ2-1	TGTGCCACCAGCAGGGAGGGTCCCCTTACGGTGAATGAGCAGTTCTTC	CATSREGPLTVNEQFF
NA	14	TRBV28	many	TRBJ2-7	TGTGCCAGCAGTTTTCAGGGGGAGCGGGCCGAGCAGTACTTC	CASSFQGERAEQYF
TRBD1	14	TRBV2	many	TRBJ1-6	TGTGCCAGCAGGGAGACAGGGTCCAATTCACCCCTCCACTTT	CASRETGSNSPLHF
NA	12	TRBV29-1	many	TRBJ2-7	TGCAGCGTTTATGTTGGGGCCGGCGAGCAGTACTTC	CSVYVGAGEQYF
TRBD2	15	TRBV4-3	NA	TRBJ2-3	TGCGCCGGCAGCCAAGAGAGGCTAGCGGGAGATACGCAGTACTTT	CAGSQERLAGDTQYF
NA	13	TRBV7-9	medium-sized	TRBJ2-7	TGTGCCAGCAGCCGGACCCAGCCCTACGAGCAGTACTTC	CASSRTQPYEQYF
NA	13	TRBV30	many	TRBJ1-1	TGTGCCTGGACGACAGGCCGTGGGGCTGAAGCTTTCTTT	CAWTTGRGAEAFF
NA	11	TRBV29-1	many	TRBJ1-2	TGCAGCGTTGGGCTTTTGGGGTACTACACCTTC	CSVGLLGYYTF
NA	16	TRBV3-1	NA	TRBJ2-7	TGTGCCAGCAGCCAGAGTGCGTCTAGCGTCTCCTACGAGCAGTACTTC	CASSQSASSVSYEQYF
NA	12	TRBV9	many	TRBJ2-2	TGTGCCAGCAGGGGGGACACCGGGGAGCTGTTTTTT	CASRGDTGELFF
NA	12	TRBV11-2	many	TRBJ2-4	TGTGCCAGCAGCTTAGGACAAGGCATTCAGTACTTC	CASSLGQGIQYF
TRBD2	14	TRBV12-3/TRBV12-4	many	TRBJ2-3	TGTGCCAGCACCCTTTCGTCTAGCGGAGATACGCAGTATTTT	CASTLSSSGDTQYF
TRBD2	19	TRBV7-2	once	TRBJ2-3	TGTGCCAGCAGCTTCCCACTGCCAGCGGGAGCGGGAACCACAGATACGCAGTATTTT	CASSFPLPAGAGTTDTQYF
NA	13	TRBV20-1	many	TRBJ2-7	TGCAGTGCCGGGACACGGCACTCCTACGAGCAGTACTTC	CSAGTRHSYEQYF
NA	17	TRBV27	many	TRBJ1-1	TGTGCCAGCATCCCCTCCGGGCCCCCGATCATGAACACTGAAGCTTTCTTT	CASIPSGPPIMNTEAFF
TRBD2	17	TRBV4-3	NA	TRBJ2-7	TGCGCCAGCAGCCAAGATGTCGGGGTAGCGGGATTTCTAGAGCAGTACTTC	CASSQDVGVAGFLEQYF
NA	15	TRBV27	many	TRBJ2-2	TGTGCCAGCAGAATCAAAGCAGGGCTCACCGGGGAGCTGTTTTTT	CASRIKAGLTGELFF
NA	13	TRBV20-1	NA	TRBJ1-2	TGCAGTACTAGAGATTTGAGTAACTATGGCTACACCTTC	CSTRDLSNYGYTF
NA	15	TRBV2	NA	TRBJ2-2	TGTGCCAGAGAATGCAGGGGAACGAACACCGGTGAGCTGTTTTTT	CARECRGTNTGELFF
TRBD1	16	TRBV24-1	many	TRBJ2-7	TGTGCCACCCCCCCCCTACAGGGGAGAGGCCCCTACGAGCAGTACTTC	CATPPLQGRGPYEQYF
TRBD1	14	TRBV27	few	TRBJ2-3	TGTGCCAGCACCCCGGACAGGCCCACAGATACGCAGTATTTT	CASTPDRPTDTQYF
TRBD2	13	TRBV12-3/TRBV12-4	few	TRBJ2-7	TGTGCCAGCAGTTGGAGCGGGGGCTACGAGCAGTACTTC	CASSWSGGYEQYF
TRBD2	16	TRBV20-1	NA	TRBJ2-3	TGCAGTGCTAGGGCTTTATGGACTAGCGGGACAGATACGCAGTATTTT	CSARALWTSGTDTQYF
TRBD2	16	TRBV3-1	medium-sized	TRBJ2-3	TGTGCCAGCAGCCAAGGACTAGCGGGAGCGGGAGATACGCAGTATTTT	CASSQGLAGAGDTQYF
TRBD2	17	TRBV7-6	medium-sized	TRBJ2-2	TGTGCCAGCAGCCCGACTAGCGGGAGGGCCTTGACCGGGGAGCTGTTTTTT	CASSPTSGRALTGELFF
TRBD1	12	TRBV10-3	many	TRBJ1-2	TGTGCCATCAGAGGACAGGTCTATGGCTACACCTTC	CAIRGQVYGYTF
NA	16	TRBV14	NA	TRBJ2-1	TGTGCCAGCAGCCAAAGGTTCGGGCCCAAACCGGACGAGCAGTTCTTC	CASSQRFGPKPDEQFF
NA	18	TRBV7-9	NA	TRBJ1-1	TGTGCCAGCAGCTTAGCGCCCTGGGGCACGGGGCAGAACACTGAAGCTTTCTTT	CASSLAPWGTGQNTEAFF
NA	14	TRBV5-6	NA	TRBJ2-7	TGTGCCAGCAGCGACTGGGGTCGGGACTACGAGCAGTACTTC	CASSDWGRDYEQYF
NA	14	TRBV7-9	medium-sized	TRBJ2-7	TGTGCCAGCAGCGCCCGACTGCTAGCCTACGAGCAGTACTTC	CASSARLLAYEQYF
TRBD2	18	TRBV6-2/TRBV6-3	medium-sized	TRBJ2-3	TGTGCCAGCAGTTACCGCGGACTAGCGGGAGGTTACACAGATACGCAGTATTTT	CASSYRGLAGGYTDTQYF
TRBD1	15	TRBV4-3	many	TRBJ1-5	TGCGCCAGCAGCCGAGACAGGGGGATGAATCAGCCCCAGCATTTT	CASSRDRGMNQPQHF
TRBD1	14	TRBV18	NA	TRBJ1-2	TGTGCCAGCTCACCCGCAGGGGGTAACTATGGCCACACCTTT	CASSPAGGNYGHTF
NA	17	TRBV19	few	TRBJ1-6	TGTGCCAGTAGTAGCCGGGACTTCCGCTCCTATAACTCACCCCTCCACTTT	CASSSRDFRSYNSPLHF
NA	15	TRBV10-3	NA	TRBJ1-1	TGTGCCATCAGTGAGATGAGGGGTACGAACACTGAAGCTTTCTTT	CAISEMRGTNTEAFF
NA	15	TRBV3-1	few	TRBJ2-5	TGTGCCAGCAGCCCTTTGGAGGGGACGGGAGAGACCCAGTACTTC	CASSPLEGTGETQYF
TRBD1	14	TRBV29-1	NA	TRBJ1-1	TGCAGCGCATGGGGGGGGCAGGGGGGGACTGAAGCTTTCTTT	CSAWGGQGGTEAFF